This T cell receptor beta chain derives from a study of T-cell memory formation after mild COVID-19. Study overall: Clusters of TCRs were largely donor specific.

Trimming left V 4 bases short and J 3 bases short, with 7 bases between. The CDR3 is made up of 13 amino acids. Germline lookup yields CDR1 SGHTA and CDR2 FQGNSA. Each CDR3 protein is one row after TCRdb ran MiXCR on the 5' RACE reads. In the table there are about 560,000 distinct CDR3 sequences, roughly a fifth of which are singletons. This clonotype was seen only a few times. Sequenced material: PBMCs or a T cell subset sorted from them (not recorded which). This chain connects TRBV7-2 to TRBJ2-1; D is ambiguous. The receptor comes from an adult woman who had mild COVID-19 (a few samples of this study predate the infection). Cell type and time point are not known. The CDR3 DNA is TGTGCCAGCAGCTCCCGAGACTACAATGAGCAGTTCTTC. It specifies CASSSRDYNEQFF. Based on the CDR3 plus reference TRBV7-2 and TRBJ2-1, the full variable domain is GAGVSQSPSNKVTEKGKDVELRCDPISGHTALYWYRQSLGQGLEFLIYFQGNSAPDKSGLPSDRFSAERTGGSVSTLTIQRTQQEDSAVYLCASSSRDYNEQFFGPGTRLTVL.